This passage covers 7 T cell receptor beta chains from one sample sequenced in a study of prognosis after radiotherapy for stage I lung cancer. Genomic DNA was the source, and TCR beta CDR3 was amplified from it by two-round multiplex PCR. Every TRBV and TRBJ gene had its own specific primer in first-round PCR. Each CDR3 protein gets one entry after TCRdb re-called the multiplex PCR reads with MiXCR. The repertoire holds about 12,000 distinct CDR3 sequences, with around half as singletons. This specimen was PBMCs, taken before or after stereotactic body radiation therapy (not recorded which). Receptors were obtained from a donor over 45 with non-small cell lung cancer.

The CDR3 is CASPGLADTQYF. In DNA form, the CDR3 reads TGTGCCAGCCCGGGGTTGGCAGATACGCAGTATTTT. The rearrangement links TRBV6-4 to TRBJ2-3, with TRBD2 as a possible D gene (5 bases). Germline CDR1 MRHNA, CDR2 SNTAGT. The CDR3 spans 12 residues. Trimming stripped 8 bases from V and 4 bases from J, with 10 bases between.

This clonotype was picked up many times. The rearrangement uses TRBV5-1 and TRBJ1-1; tentative D call: TRBD1 (6 bases). In germline, CDR1 is SGHRS, CDR2 YFSETQ. V shed 0 bases and J shed 5 bases, with 14 bases lying between them. There are 15 residues in the CDR3. CDR3 protein: CASSLAGQRGTEAFF. The CDR3 DNA follows: TGCGCCAGCAGCTTGGCCGGGCAGAGGGGGACTGAAGCTTTCTTT. The whole variable domain, remainder taken from reference TRBV5-1 and TRBJ1-1, is KAGVTQTPRYLIKTRGQQVTLSCSPISGHRSVSWYQQTPGQGLQFLFEYFSETQRNKGNFPGRFSGRQFSNSRSEMNVSTLELGDSALYLCASSLAGQRGTEAFFGQGTRLTVV.

This clonotype is deemed medium-sized (0.01 to 0.1%). The chain links TRBV2 to TRBJ1-3; the D is unclear. Trimming shortened V by 1 base and J by 2 bases, and 6 bases separated the two germline ends. Germline V gives CDR1 SNHLY, CDR2 FYNNEI. This CDR3 is built from 14 residues. The CDR3 spells CASSEGRAGNTIYF. CDR3 in DNA: TGTGCCAGCAGTGAAGGGAGGGCTGGAAACACCATATATTTT.

For this clonotype: Its ends do not fully match the called genes, so a read error is possible. This chain uses TRBV12-3 or TRBV12-4 with TRBJ2-3; D is unclear. The CDR3 covers 16 residues. CDR3 coding DNA: TGTGCCAGCATTTTAGGCCCCGGGCCCAGGACGGGTACGCAGTATTTT. Amino acid sequence: CASILGPGPRTGTQYF.

This clonotype was counted ten times or more. The chain links TRBV7-2 to TRBJ2-7; TRBD2 is a possible D gene (6 bases). V was clipped by 4 bases and J by 10 bases, with 17 bases between them. The CDR3 consists of 13 residues. The germline V gene has CDR1 SGHTA and CDR2 FQGNSA. CDR3 bases: TGTGCCAGCAGCTCCTCCTCCGGGACTCCACAGTACTTC. This codes for CASSSSSGTPQYF.

By proportion, this clonotype is medium-sized. In nucleotides, the CDR3 is TGCAGTGCTAGAGGCGGGACTAGCGGGAGGGCCCCCGAGCAGTACTTC. Its protein is CSARGGTSGRAPEQYF. This chain links TRBV20-1 with TRBJ2-7, with TRBD2 identical over 16 bases. Germline lookup yields CDR1 DFQATT and CDR2 SNEGSKA (reference sequence). This CDR3 is built from 16 residues. The V segment lost 1 base and the J segment 6 bases; nucleotides outside the gene matches: 6.

The chain joins TRBV5-1 to TRBJ1-6; D gene uncertain. V gave up 4 bases and J gave up 7 bases, with 9 bases separating them. Germline V CDR1 and CDR2: SGHRS, YFSETQ. The CDR3 sequence is 13 residues long. CDR3 in amino acids: CASSTDPNSPLHF. The CDR3 bases are TGCGCCAGCAGCACGGATCCAAATTCACCCCTCCACTTT.